These 18 T cell receptor beta chains came from one sample sequenced in a study of CD8 T cells in ankylosing spondylitis. TCRdb fed the 5' RACE reads into MiXCR, producing one record per CDR3 protein. The sample lists 250,000 or so distinct CDR3 sequences, about 10% occurring once. The sample comprised blood, either unsorted or a sorted T cell fraction (not recorded which). The receptor set was obtained from a male donor with ankylosing spondylitis or in good health (not recorded which).

This clonotype was observed a few times. The V call is TRBV2, the J call TRBJ2-1; TRBD2 agrees at 7 bases. CDR3 length: 16 amino acids. The germline V gene has CDR1 SNHLY and CDR2 FYNNEI. V was pared by 8 bases and J by 1 base, with 11 bases of the junction left unmatched. The CDR3 spells CASRYGASGSYNEQFF. The CDR3 coding sequence is TGTGCCAGCCGGTACGGGGCTAGCGGATCCTACAATGAGCAGTTCTTC.

This clonotype was observed a few times. V usage is TRBV29-1 and J usage is TRBJ1-1; D might be TRBD1 (5 bases). V gave up 7 bases and J gave up 5 bases, with 11 bases separating them. The length of the CDR3 is 11 residues. Germline V gene sequence: CDR1 SQVTM, CDR2 ANQGSEA. The CDR3, as DNA: TGCAGCGAACGTCGGGGGACTGAAGCTTTCTTT. Amino acid sequence: CSERRGTEAFF.

The CDR3 is CASSSPFHQNYEQYF. In DNA form, the CDR3 reads TGTGCCAGCAGTTCCCCTTTTCACCAAAACTACGAGCAGTACTTC. This chain connects TRBV6-5 to TRBJ2-7; no firm D call. V was trimmed by 4 bases and J by 3 bases, leaving 16 bases between them. The CDR3 contains 15 residues. Per the germline V gene, CDR1 is MNHEY and CDR2 is SVGAGI.

This clonotype appeared many times. The V and J genes are TRBV6-5 and TRBJ2-1; 7 nucleotides agree with TRBD2. The CDR3 sequence is 15 residues long. Trimming at V came to 0 bases and at J to 8 bases, leaving 7 bases not matched to a gene. Germline CDR1 is MNHEY and CDR2 is SVGAGI. Here the CDR3 reads CASSYSSGDYDEQFF. In nucleotides, the CDR3 is TGTGCCAGCAGTTACTCCAGCGGGGATTACGATGAGCAGTTCTTC.

This clonotype was seen at least ten times. The chain is built from TRBV29-1 and TRBJ1-1, with D uncertain. Germline-derived CDR1 and CDR2 are SQVTM and ANQGSEA. CDR3 size: 12 residues. Between the trimmed V and J ends, which lost 0 bases and 7 bases, there was a span of 9 bases. The CDR3 nucleotides are TGCAGCGTTGAAGAAACGGGAGTTGAAGCTTTCTTT. Its protein product is CSVEETGVEAFF.

This clonotype was observed many times. The gene calls are TRBV4-2 and TRBJ2-2; no firm D call. Per germline, CDR1 LGHNA and CDR2 YNFKEQ. The V gene lost 8 bases and the J gene lost 3 bases, with 13 bases spanning the gap. The CDR3 spans 14 residues. CDR3 region: CASGLLDDTGELFF. The CDR3, as DNA: TGTGCCAGCGGTTTGCTAGATGACACCGGGGAGCTGTTTTTT.

This clonotype occurred many times. The chain links TRBV6-1 to TRBJ2-7; weak D call: TRBD2 (6 bases). Germline V gene data show CDR1 as MNHNS and CDR2 as SASEGT. V was pared by 8 bases and J by 1 base, with 12 bases between. The CDR3 runs to 13 residues. The CDR3 spells CASPKAGSYEQYF. The CDR3, as DNA: TGTGCCAGCCCGAAGGCGGGGTCCTACGAGCAGTACTTC.

This clonotype showed up many times. The CDR3 DNA is TGTGCCATCAGTGTAAGGAAGGATACTGAAGCTTTCTTT. This codes for CAISVRKDTEAFF. The chain combines TRBV10-3 with TRBJ1-1, with unresolved D. V was cut by 4 bases and J by 5 bases, with 11 bases left in between. CDR1 and CDR2 from the germline V gene are ENHRY and SYGVKD. The CDR3 is made up of 13 amino acids.

There are many counts of this clonotype. The CDR3 here is CASSLLRDPLSNEQFF. The CDR3 DNA sequence: TGTGCCAGCTCACTTCTCCGGGATCCCCTTTCCAATGAGCAGTTCTTC. V is TRBV18 and J is TRBJ2-1; tentatively, D is TRBD2 (5 bases). This CDR3 is 16 amino acids long. Germline V gives CDR1 KGHSH, CDR2 LQKENI. V lost 4 bases and J lost 6, with 19 bases in between.

At least ten counts were recorded for this clonotype. This rearrangement joins TRBV29-1 to TRBJ2-7; D might be TRBD1 (6 bases). This CDR3 is 14 amino acids long. Germline V gene data show CDR1 as SQVTM and CDR2 as ANQGSEA. CDR3 DNA sequence: TGCAGACCACCCGGGACGGACAGTTTCTTCGAGCAGTACTTC. Protein sequence: CRPPGTDSFFEQYF.

The sample holds many counts of this clonotype. The chain recombines TRBV20-1 with TRBJ1-1, with D perhaps TRBD1 (5 bases). The CDR3 is 11 amino acids. CDR1 and CDR2 (germline): DFQATT, SNEGSKA (reference sequence). V gave up 5 bases and J gave up 8 bases, with 12 bases separating them. The CDR3 loop is CSAPLTAEAFF. The CDR3 DNA reads TGCAGTGCTCCTTTGACAGCAGAAGCTTTCTTT.

Comments on this clonotype: A read error may explain this, as a much larger clone is one base away. The genes are TRBV9 and TRBJ1-2; tentatively, D is TRBD1 (5 bases). Germline-derived CDR1 and CDR2 are SGDLS and YYNGEE. The CDR3 contains 14 residues. The V gene lost 0 bases and the J gene lost 4 bases, with 10 bases spanning the gap. Written as DNA, the CDR3 is TGTGCCAGCAGCGTAGCCAGGGAGACCTATGGCTACACCTTC. Amino acids: CASSVARETYGYTF.

This clonotype was counted at least ten times. The rearrangement uses TRBV20-1 and TRBJ2-1, with TRBD2 matching 11 bases. The CDR3 contains 13 residues. Germline loops: CDR1 DFQATT, CDR2 SNEGSKA (reference sequence). The V gene end was trimmed by 6 bases and the J gene end by 9 bases; junction bases not matched to a gene: 7. The CDR3 DNA reads as TGCAGTGCGGGGACTAGCGGTCACGTTGAGCAGTTCTTC. Residues: CSAGTSGHVEQFF.

This clonotype came up many times. This rearrangement joins TRBV5-1 to TRBJ2-2, with 7 bases matching TRBD1. The CDR3 is made up of 16 amino acids. Germline CDR1 and CDR2: SGHRS and YFSETQ. Germline trimming cut 0 bases from V and 7 bases from J; bases unmatched to any gene: 9. CDR3 coding DNA: TGCGCCAGCAGCTTGGGGACAGGCCCAGGCGGCGGGGAGCTGTTTTTT. It translates to CASSLGTGPGGGELFF.

This clonotype was seen a handful of times. The chain recombines TRBV10-2 with TRBJ2-7; D perhaps matches TRBD1 (6 bases). Germline V gene lookup returns CDR1 WSHSY and CDR2 SAAADI. V lost 2 bases and J lost 8, with 16 bases in between. This CDR3 region has 14 residues. In DNA form, the CDR3 reads TGCGCCAGCAGTGAGCCCGGACAGCTGGGGAAGCAGTACTTC. Amino acids: CASSEPGQLGKQYF.

There are a few counts of this clonotype. The chain has TRBV9 and TRBJ1-2; D is unresolved. This CDR3 region has 14 residues. Trimming left V 4 bases short and J 3 bases short, with 13 bases between. Germline lookup yields CDR1 SGDLS and CDR2 YYNGEE. CDR3 residues: CASSSEYGHYGYTF. The CDR3 bases are TGTGCCAGCAGCTCAGAGTACGGTCACTATGGCTACACCTTC. Looking up the rest from reference TRBV9 and TRBJ1-2 gives the full variable domain: DSGVTQTPKHLITATGQRVTLRCSPRSGDLSVYWYQQSLDQGLQFLIQYYNGEERAKGNILERFSAQQFPDLHSELNLSSLELGDSALYFCASSSEYGHYGYTFGSGTRLTVV.

This clonotype has only a few counts. The genes are TRBV2 and TRBJ2-7, with 12 positions matching TRBD2. Germline loops: CDR1 SNHLY, CDR2 FYNNEI. V trimming: 6 bases; J trimming: 3 bases; junction bases outside the gene matches: 6. This CDR3 contains 15 residues. The CDR3 spells CASSKLAGGNYEQYF. The CDR3 DNA follows: TGTGCCAGCAGCAAACTAGCGGGAGGTAACTACGAGCAGTACTTC.

This clonotype showed up many times. J is TRBJ2-2 and V is TRBV5-6, with D perhaps given as TRBD1 or TRBD2 (5 bases each). The germline V and J ends were trimmed by 3 bases and 3 bases, with 15 bases remaining between them. Germline V CDR1 and CDR2: SGHDT, YYEEEE. This CDR3 is built from 16 residues. CDR3 region: CASSSPGMRDTGELFF. In DNA form, the CDR3 reads TGTGCCAGCAGCTCTCCAGGGATGAGGGACACCGGGGAGCTGTTTTTT.